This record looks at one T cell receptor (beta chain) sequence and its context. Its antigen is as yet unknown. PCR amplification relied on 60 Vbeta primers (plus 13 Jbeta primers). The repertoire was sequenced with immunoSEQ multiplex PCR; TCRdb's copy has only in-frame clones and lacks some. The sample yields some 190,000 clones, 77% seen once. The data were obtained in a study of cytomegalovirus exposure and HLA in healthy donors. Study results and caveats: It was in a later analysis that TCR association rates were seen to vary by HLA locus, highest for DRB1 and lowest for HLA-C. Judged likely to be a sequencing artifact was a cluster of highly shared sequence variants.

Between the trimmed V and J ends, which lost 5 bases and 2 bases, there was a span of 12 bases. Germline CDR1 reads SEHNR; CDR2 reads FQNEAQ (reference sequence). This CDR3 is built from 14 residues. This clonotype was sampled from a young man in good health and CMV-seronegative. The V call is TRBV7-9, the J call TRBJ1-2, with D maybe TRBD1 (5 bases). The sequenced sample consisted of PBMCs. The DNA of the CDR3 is TGTGCCAGCAGCCCCCGACAGTCCAACTATGGCTACACCTTC. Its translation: CASSPRQSNYGYTF.